Included here is one TCR beta chain sequence, with context. Antigen specificity is unknown. The data were taken from a study of cytotoxic CD8 clonotypes in ibrutinib-treated CLL. The overall study: Samples averaged approximately 240,000 productive templates and tens of thousands of productive rearrangements.

The intended depth for sequencing was 1 in 200,000 to 1 in 1 million T cells. TCRdb's copy holds only in-frame clones and misses some; the assay was immunoSEQ multiplex PCR. This table has under 300,000 clones, around 77% appearing once. Study-level points and caveats: Treatment saw public clonotypes, which were uncommon, either contract or stay stable. Baseline clonality exceeded age-matched healthy donors and tracked circulating CD8+ T-cell counts.

Trimming removed 5 bases at V and 9 bases at J, with 14 bases between. Germline V gene lookup returns CDR1 MDHEN and CDR2 SYDVKM. CDR3 length: 13 residues. This TCR came from a human donor with chronic lymphocytic leukemia. The sample here was PBMCs, taken at disease progression, from a patient treated with ibrutinib. The chain employs TRBV28 and TRBJ1-5; D is uncertain. Written as DNA, the CDR3 is TGTGCCAGCAGTCCTACCCTTTGGAGGCCCCAGCATTTT. It translates to CASSPTLWRPQHF.